Presented here are 6 T cell receptor beta chains from one specimen sequenced in a study. TCRdb itself ran the RT-PCR reads through MiXCR, one entry per CDR3 protein. Here the sample spans about 700,000 distinct CDR3 sequences, 13% to 15% being singletons. Sequencing was carried out using memory CD4+ T cells from blood. The receptor set was obtained from a female donor in good health, serving as a healthy control.

The chain joins TRBV2 to TRBJ2-5; 15 bases match TRBD2. V lost 8 bases to trimming and J lost 4 bases; unmatched junction nucleotides: 2. The germline gives CDR1 SNHLY, CDR2 FYNNEI. CDR3 length equals 14 residues. The CDR3, as DNA: TGTGCCAGCGGGACTAGCGGGGGGCTAGAGACCCAGTACTTC. Translation: CASGTSGGLETQYF.

This clonotype has ten or more counts. The chain combines TRBV20-1 with TRBJ2-7, with TRBD2 matching over 8 bases. This CDR3 contains 15 residues. Per the germline V gene, CDR1 is DFQATT and CDR2 is SNEGSKA (reference sequence). V lost 1 base, J lost 4 bases, and 9 bases stayed unmatched. The CDR3 DNA reads as TGCAGTGCTAGAGTGGCGGGTAGCGGGATATACGAGCAGTACTTC. Its protein product is CSARVAGSGIYEQYF.

This clonotype has a handful of counts. This rearrangement joins TRBV20-1 to TRBJ2-1; tentatively, D is TRBD2 (5 bases). CDR1 is DFQATT and CDR2 is SNEGSKA in the germline V gene (reference sequence). The CDR3 has 14 amino acids. V was pared by 4 bases and J by 6 bases, with 16 bases between. CDR3 protein: CSAIRGGRGNEQFF. The DNA for the CDR3 is TGCAGTGCTATCCGAGGAGGACGGGGCAATGAGCAGTTCTTC.

This chain links TRBV12-5 with TRBJ2-3, with 9 bases that match TRBD1. Per germline, CDR1 LGHNT and CDR2 FRNRAP. The V segment lost 5 bases and the J segment 4 bases; nucleotides outside the gene matches: 4. CDR3 length: 14 residues. CDR3 in DNA: TGTGCTAGTGGTAAGGGACAGGGCCCAGATACGCAGTATTTT. Residues: CASGKGQGPDTQYF.

V is TRBV20-1 and J is TRBJ2-3; D is perhaps TRBD2 (6 bases). CDR1 and CDR2 (germline): DFQATT, SNEGSKA (reference sequence). Between the trimmed V and J ends, which lost 4 bases and 8 bases, there was a span of 10 bases. The length of the CDR3 is 11 residues. The CDR3 here is CSATGSRTQYF. The CDR3 DNA sequence: TGCAGTGCTACCGGGAGCCGTACGCAGTATTTT.

This clonotype was detected ten times or more. The V gene is TRBV20-1, the J gene TRBJ1-6; 7 bases match TRBD1. There are 13 residues in the CDR3. V lost 2 bases, J lost 7 bases, and 2 bases stayed unmatched. Germline CDR1 DFQATT, CDR2 SNEGSKA (reference sequence). The CDR3 sequence: CSARQGDNSPLHF. CDR3 DNA sequence: TGCAGTGCTAGACAGGGGGACAATTCACCCCTCCACTTT.